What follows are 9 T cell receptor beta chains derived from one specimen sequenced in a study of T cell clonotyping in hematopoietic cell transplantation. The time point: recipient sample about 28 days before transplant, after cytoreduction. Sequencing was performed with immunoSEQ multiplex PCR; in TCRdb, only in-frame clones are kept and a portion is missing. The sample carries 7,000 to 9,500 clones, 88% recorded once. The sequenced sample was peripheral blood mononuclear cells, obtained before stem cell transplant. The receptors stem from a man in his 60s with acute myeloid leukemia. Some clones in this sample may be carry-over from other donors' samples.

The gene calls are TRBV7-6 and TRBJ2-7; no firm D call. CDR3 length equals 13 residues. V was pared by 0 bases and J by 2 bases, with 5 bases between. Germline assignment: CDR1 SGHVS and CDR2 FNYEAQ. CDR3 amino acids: CASSLAGPYEQYF. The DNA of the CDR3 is TGTGCCAGCAGCTTAGCAGGGCCCTACGAGCAGTACTTC. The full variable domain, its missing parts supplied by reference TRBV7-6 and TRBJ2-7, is GAGVSQSPRYKVTKRGQDVALRCDPISGHVSLYWYRQALGQGPEFLTYFNYEAQQDKSGLPNDRFSAERPEGSISTLTIQRTEQRDSAMYRCASSLAGPYEQYFGPGTRLTVT.

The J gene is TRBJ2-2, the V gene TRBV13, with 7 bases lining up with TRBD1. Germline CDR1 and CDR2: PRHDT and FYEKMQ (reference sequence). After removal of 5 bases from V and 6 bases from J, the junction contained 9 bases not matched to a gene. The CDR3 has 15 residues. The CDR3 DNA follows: TGTGCCAGCAGCCCCACGACAGGGTGGTCCGGGGAGCTGTTTTTT. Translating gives CASSPTTGWSGELFF.

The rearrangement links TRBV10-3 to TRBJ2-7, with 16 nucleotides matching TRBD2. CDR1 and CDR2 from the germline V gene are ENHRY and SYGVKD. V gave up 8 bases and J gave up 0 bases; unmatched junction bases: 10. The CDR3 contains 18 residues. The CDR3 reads CAIRGGLAGGPSSYEQYF. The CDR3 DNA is TGTGCCATCCGAGGGGGACTAGCGGGAGGGCCGAGCTCCTACGAGCAGTACTTC.

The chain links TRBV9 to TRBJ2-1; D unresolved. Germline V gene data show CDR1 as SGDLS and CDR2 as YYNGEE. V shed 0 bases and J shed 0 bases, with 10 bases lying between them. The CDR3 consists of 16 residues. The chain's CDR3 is CASSVVGSGSYNEQFF. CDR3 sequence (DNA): TGTGCCAGCAGCGTAGTGGGGTCCGGCTCCTACAATGAGCAGTTCTTC.

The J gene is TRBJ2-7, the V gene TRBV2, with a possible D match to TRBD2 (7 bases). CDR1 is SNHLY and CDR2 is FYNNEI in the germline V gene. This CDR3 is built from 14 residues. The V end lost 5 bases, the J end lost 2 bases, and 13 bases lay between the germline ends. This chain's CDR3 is CASSNREGTYEQYF. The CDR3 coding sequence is TGTGCCAGCAGTAACAGGGAGGGGACCTACGAGCAGTACTTC.

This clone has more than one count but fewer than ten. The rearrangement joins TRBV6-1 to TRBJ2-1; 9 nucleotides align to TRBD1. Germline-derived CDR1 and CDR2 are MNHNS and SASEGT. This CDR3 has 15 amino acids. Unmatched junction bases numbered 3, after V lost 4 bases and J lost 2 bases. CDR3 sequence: CASSVDRGAYNEQFF. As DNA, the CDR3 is TGTGCCAGCAGTGTTGACAGGGGGGCCTACAATGAGCAGTTCTTC.

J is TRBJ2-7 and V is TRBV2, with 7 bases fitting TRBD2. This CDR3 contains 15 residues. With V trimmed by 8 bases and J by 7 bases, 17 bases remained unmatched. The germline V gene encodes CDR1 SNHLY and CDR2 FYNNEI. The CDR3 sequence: CASSSASGRAGEQYF. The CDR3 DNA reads TGTGCCAGCTCCTCGGCTAGCGGACGCGCGGGGGAGCAGTACTTC.

The CDR3 here is CASSLGQGDNQPQHF. CDR3 nucleotide sequence: TGCGCCAGCAGCTTGGGCCAGGGCGACAATCAGCCCCAGCATTTT. The V gene is TRBV5-1, the J gene TRBJ1-5; tentative D call: TRBD1 (5 bases). The CDR3 length is 15 residues. Germline V gene lookup returns CDR1 SGHRS and CDR2 YFSETQ. Trimming removed 0 bases from V and 3 bases from J, with 10 bases in between. Combining the CDR3 with reference TRBV5-1 and TRBJ1-5 gives the whole variable domain KAGVTQTPRYLIKTRGQQVTLSCSPISGHRSVSWYQQTPGQGLQFLFEYFSETQRNKGNFPGRFSGRQFSNSRSEMNVSTLELGDSALYLCASSLGQGDNQPQHFGDGTRLSIL.

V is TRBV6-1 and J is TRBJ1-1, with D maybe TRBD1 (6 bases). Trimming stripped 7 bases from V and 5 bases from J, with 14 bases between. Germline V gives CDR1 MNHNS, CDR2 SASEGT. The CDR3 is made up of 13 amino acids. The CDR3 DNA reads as TGTGCCAGCATGGCGGGAGGGGGGACTGAAGCTTTCTTT. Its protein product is CASMAGGGTEAFF.